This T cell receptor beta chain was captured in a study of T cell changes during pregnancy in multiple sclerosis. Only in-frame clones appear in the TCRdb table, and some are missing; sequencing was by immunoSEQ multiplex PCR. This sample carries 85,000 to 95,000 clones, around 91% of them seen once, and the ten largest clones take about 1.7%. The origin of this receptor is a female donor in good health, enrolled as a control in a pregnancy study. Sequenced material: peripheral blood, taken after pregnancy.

The CDR3 sequence: CASSLRGVSNQPQHF. The CDR3 DNA follows: TGTGCCAGCAGCTTGCGGGGGGTTAGCAATCAGCCCCAGCATTTT. The rearrangement joins TRBV5-6 to TRBJ1-5; a weak D match, TRBD1 (5 bases). CDR1 SGHDT and CDR2 YYEEEE come from the germline V gene. This CDR3 is 15 amino acids long. V lost 1 base to trimming and J lost 0 bases, with 8 bases between them. The variable domain in full, with the rest retrieved from reference TRBV5-6 and TRBJ1-5, is DAGVTQSPTHLIKTRGQQVTLRCSPKSGHDTVSWYQQALGQGPQFIFQYYEEEERQRGNFPDRFSGHQFPNYSSELNVNALLLGDSALYLCASSLRGVSNQPQHFGDGTRLSIL.